One and the same sample provided the 3 T cell receptor beta chains below, sequenced in a study of cytotoxic CD8 clonotypes in ibrutinib-treated CLL. Only in-frame clones appear in the TCRdb table, and some are missing; sequencing was by immunoSEQ multiplex PCR. Seen here are under 300,000 clones, roughly 74% observed once, and the top ten hold 15%. Here the sequenced sample was PBMCs, taken after 24 months of ibrutinib treatment. Receptor source: a human donor with chronic lymphocytic leukemia.

V usage is TRBV7-2 and J usage is TRBJ2-5; 7 bases align to TRBD2. Germline CDR1 is SGHTA and CDR2 is FQGNSA. The J segment lost 5 bases and the V segment lost 4 bases, leaving 10 bases of the junction unmatched. The CDR3 spans 15 residues. As DNA, the CDR3 is TGTGCCAGCAGCTCGCGGGTGGCGGGAGTTGAGACCCAGTACTTC. Translating it yields CASSSRVAGVETQYF.

This clone was counted between two and nine times. The CDR3: CASSTGGQGRDGYTF. The CDR3 DNA follows: TGTGCCAGCAGTACAGGGGGACAGGGCAGGGATGGCTACACCTTC. The chain joins TRBV2 to TRBJ1-2; 9 nucleotides agree with TRBD1. This CDR3 has 15 residues. The V and J ends lost 5 bases and 6 bases, in that order; junction bases with no gene match: 10. Germline V gene lookup returns CDR1 SNHLY and CDR2 FYNNEI.

This clone was detected once. The chain couples TRBV7-9 to TRBJ2-6; D gene ambiguous. V shed 7 bases and J shed 1 base, with 14 bases lying between them. Germline V gene data show CDR1 as SEHNR and CDR2 as FQNEAQ (reference sequence). The CDR3 is made up of 16 amino acids. CDR3 sequence: CASTFMSDSGANVLTF. For the CDR3, the DNA is TGTGCCAGCACCTTCATGTCTGATTCTGGGGCCAACGTCCTGACTTTC.